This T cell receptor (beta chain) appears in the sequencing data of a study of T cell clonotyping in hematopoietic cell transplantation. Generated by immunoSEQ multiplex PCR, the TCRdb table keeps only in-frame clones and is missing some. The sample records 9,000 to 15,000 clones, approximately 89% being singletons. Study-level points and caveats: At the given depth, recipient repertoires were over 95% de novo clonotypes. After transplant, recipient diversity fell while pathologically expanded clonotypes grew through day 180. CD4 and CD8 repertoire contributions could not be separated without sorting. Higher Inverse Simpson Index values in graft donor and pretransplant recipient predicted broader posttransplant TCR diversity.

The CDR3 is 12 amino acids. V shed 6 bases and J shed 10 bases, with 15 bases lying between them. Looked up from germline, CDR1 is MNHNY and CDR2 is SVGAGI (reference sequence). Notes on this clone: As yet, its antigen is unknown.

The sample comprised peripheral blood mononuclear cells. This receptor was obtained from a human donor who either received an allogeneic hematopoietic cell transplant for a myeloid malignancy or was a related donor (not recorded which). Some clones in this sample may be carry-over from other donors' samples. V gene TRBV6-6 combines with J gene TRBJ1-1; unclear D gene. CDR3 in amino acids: CASRNDNYVAFF. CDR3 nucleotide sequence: TGTGCCAGCAGGAACGACAATTACGTAGCTTTCTTT.